The count of the clone carrying this TCR beta chain is one. Its cognate antigen is unknown. V gave up 10 bases and J gave up 3 bases; unmatched junction bases: 27. This CDR3 region has 19 residues. Germline assignment: CDR1 MNHEY and CDR2 SMNVEV (reference sequence). The record originates from a study of cytomegalovirus exposure and HLA in healthy donors. Study-wide findings and caveats: As a later analysis showed, a missense DCLRE1C variant was linked to trimming of TCR beta V- and J-genes.

Both 60 Vbeta primers and 13 Jbeta primers went into the PCR. Generated by immunoSEQ multiplex PCR, the TCRdb table keeps only in-frame clones and is missing some. The sample lists 150,000 to 200,000 clones, roughly 70% occurring once. The sample consisted of PBMCs. The source is a woman in her 30s in good health and CMV-seronegative. The V gene is TRBV27, the J gene TRBJ2-7, with 7 positions matching TRBD2. CDR3 DNA: TGTGCCACGTCTGGGGTGGGACTCGAGTTGGCTAGCGGATACTACGAGCAGTACTTC. Protein sequence: CATSGVGLELASGYYEQYF.